This T cell receptor (beta chain) was recorded in a study of T cell responses to AZD1222 COVID-19 vaccine. As concerns this clone: Antigen: not known.

General observations from the study: Donors were chiefly white British, with a greater number of females, and clonal diversity was perhaps underestimated. Baseline seropositivity occurred in only 5 or 6 AZD1222 recipients.

Some clones are missing from TCRdb's copy, which holds only in-frame ones; the method was immunoSEQ multiplex PCR. The sample shows roughly 58,000 clones, approximately 92% of them seen only once. The V gene's germline CDR1 is GTSNPN and CDR2 SVGIG (reference sequence). V was clipped by 2 bases and J by 0 bases; unmatched bases: 9. This CDR3 has 16 residues. This sequence joins TRBV30 and TRBJ1-1; 7 bases fit TRBD1. The sample was peripheral blood, taken 28 days after the second AZD1222 dose. The TCR sequence derives from an adult who received the AZD1222 COVID-19 vaccine. CDR3 DNA sequence: TGTGCCTGGAGTAGAAGGCGGGACAGCATGAACACTGAAGCTTTCTTT. It translates to CAWSRRRDSMNTEAFF.